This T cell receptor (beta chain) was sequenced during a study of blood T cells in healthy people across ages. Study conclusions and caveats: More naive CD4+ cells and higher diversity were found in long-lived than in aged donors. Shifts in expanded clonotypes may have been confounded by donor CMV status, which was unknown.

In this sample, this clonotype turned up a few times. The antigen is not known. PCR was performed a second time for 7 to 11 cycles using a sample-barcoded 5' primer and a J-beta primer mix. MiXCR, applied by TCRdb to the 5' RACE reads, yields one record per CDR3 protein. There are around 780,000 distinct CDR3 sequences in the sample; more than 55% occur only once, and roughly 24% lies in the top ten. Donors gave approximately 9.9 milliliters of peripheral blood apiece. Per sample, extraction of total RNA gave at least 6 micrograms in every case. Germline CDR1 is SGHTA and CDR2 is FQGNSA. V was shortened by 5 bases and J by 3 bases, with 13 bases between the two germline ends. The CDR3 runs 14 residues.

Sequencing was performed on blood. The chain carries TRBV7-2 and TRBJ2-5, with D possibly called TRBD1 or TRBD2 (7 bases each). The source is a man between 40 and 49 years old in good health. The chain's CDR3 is CASSQGGLEETQYF. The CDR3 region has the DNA TGTGCCAGCAGCCAGGGGGGGCTGGAAGAGACCCAGTACTTC.